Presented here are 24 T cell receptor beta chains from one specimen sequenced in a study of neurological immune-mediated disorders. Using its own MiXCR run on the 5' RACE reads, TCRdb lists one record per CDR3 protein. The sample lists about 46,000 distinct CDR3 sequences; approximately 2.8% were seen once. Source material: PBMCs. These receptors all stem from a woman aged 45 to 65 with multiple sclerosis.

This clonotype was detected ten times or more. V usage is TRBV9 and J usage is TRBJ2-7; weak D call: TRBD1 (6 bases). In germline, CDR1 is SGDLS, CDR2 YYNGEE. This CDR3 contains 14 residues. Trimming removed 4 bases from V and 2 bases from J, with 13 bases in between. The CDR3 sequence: CASSKQGKPYEQYF. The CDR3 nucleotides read TGTGCCAGCAGCAAGCAGGGGAAGCCCTACGAGCAGTACTTC.

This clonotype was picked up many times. The CDR3 DNA follows: TGTGCCAGCAGCTTAGATCGAGGGCAAGAGACCCAGTACTTC. It is translated as CASSLDRGQETQYF. This chain connects TRBV7-6 to TRBJ2-5, with D maybe TRBD2 (5 bases). V lost 1 base and J lost 2, with 8 bases in between. Per the germline V gene, CDR1 is SGHVS and CDR2 is FNYEAQ. The CDR3 extends over 14 amino acids.

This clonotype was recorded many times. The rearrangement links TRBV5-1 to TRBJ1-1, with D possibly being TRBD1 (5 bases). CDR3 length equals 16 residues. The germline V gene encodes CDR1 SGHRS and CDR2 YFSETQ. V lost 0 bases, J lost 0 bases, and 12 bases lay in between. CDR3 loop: CASSLGQGGMNTEAFF. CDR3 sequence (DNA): TGCGCCAGCAGCTTGGGGCAGGGCGGGATGAACACTGAAGCTTTCTTT.

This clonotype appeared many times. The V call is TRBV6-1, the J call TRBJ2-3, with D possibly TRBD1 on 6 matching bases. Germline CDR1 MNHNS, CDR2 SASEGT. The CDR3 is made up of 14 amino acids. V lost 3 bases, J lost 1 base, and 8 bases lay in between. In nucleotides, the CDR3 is TGTGCCAGCAGTGATGCAGGGGGCACAGATACGCAGTATTTT. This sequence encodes CASSDAGGTDTQYF.

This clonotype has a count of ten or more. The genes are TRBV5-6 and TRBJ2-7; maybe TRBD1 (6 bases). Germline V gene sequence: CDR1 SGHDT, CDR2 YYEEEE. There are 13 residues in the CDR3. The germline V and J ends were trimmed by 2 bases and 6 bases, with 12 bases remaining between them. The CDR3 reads CASSLQGPGEQYF. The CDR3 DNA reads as TGTGCCAGCAGCTTACAGGGTCCGGGCGAGCAGTACTTC.

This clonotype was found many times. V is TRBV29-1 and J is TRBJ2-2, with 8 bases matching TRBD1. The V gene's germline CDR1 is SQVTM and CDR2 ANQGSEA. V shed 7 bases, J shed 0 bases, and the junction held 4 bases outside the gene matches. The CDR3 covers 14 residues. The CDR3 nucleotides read TGCAGCGGCAGGGGGCCACCGAACACCGGGGAGCTGTTTTTT. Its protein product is CSGRGPPNTGELFF.

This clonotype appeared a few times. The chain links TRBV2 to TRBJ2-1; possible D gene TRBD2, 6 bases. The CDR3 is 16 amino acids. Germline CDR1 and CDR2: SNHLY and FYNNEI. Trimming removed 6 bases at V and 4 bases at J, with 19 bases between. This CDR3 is CASSSNPGLSYNEQFF. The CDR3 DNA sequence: TGTGCCAGCAGCTCCAACCCCGGACTAAGTTACAATGAGCAGTTCTTC.

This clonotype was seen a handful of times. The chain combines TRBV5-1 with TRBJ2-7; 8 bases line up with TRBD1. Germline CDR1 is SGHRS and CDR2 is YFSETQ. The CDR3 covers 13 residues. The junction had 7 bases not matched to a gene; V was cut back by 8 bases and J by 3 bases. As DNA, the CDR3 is TGCGCCAGTACGGGACAGGAGAACTACGAGCAGTACTTC. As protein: CASTGQENYEQYF.

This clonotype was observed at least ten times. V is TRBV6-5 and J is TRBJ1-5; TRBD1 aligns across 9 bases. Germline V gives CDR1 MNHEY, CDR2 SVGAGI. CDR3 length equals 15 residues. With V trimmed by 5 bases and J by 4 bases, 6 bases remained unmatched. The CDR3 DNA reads TGTGCCAGCAGTAAAGGGACAGGGTCTAATCAGCCCCAGCATTTT. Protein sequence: CASSKGTGSNQPQHF.

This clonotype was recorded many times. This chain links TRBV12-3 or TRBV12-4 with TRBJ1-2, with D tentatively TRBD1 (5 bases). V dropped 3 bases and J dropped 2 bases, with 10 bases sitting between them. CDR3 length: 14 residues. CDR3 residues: CASSFRARNYGYTF. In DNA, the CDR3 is TGTGCCAGCAGTTTCAGGGCCCGGAACTATGGCTACACCTTC.

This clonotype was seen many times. The chain's CDR3 is CSVETSGTGELFF. CDR3 in DNA: TGCAGCGTTGAAACTAGCGGCACCGGGGAGCTGTTTTTT. The gene calls are TRBV29-1 and TRBJ2-2; 8 bases agree with TRBD2. This CDR3 comprises 13 residues. The V gene end was trimmed by 2 bases and the J gene end by 4 bases; junction bases not matched to a gene: 0. CDR1 is SQVTM and CDR2 is ANQGSEA in the germline V gene.

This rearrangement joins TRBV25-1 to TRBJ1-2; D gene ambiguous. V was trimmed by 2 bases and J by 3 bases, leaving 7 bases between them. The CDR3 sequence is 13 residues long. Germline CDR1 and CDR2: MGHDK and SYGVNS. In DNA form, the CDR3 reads TGTGCCAGCAGTGAACCGACCGACTATGGCTACACCTTC. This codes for CASSEPTDYGYTF.

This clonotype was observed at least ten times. CDR3 sequence: CASRTRVVTGELFF. The CDR3 coding sequence is TGCGCCAGCCGGACCAGGGTGGTGACCGGGGAGCTGTTTTTT. This chain joins TRBV5-1 and TRBJ2-2; tentatively, D is TRBD1 (5 bases). V dropped 7 bases and J dropped 5 bases, with 15 bases sitting between them. Per germline, CDR1 SGHRS and CDR2 YFSETQ. The CDR3 totals 14 residues.

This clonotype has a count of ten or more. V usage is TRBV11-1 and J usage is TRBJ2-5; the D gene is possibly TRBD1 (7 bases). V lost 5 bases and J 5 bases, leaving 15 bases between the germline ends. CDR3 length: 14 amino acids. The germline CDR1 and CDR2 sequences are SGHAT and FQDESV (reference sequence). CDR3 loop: CASSNRDSGETQYF. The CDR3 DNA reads TGTGCCAGCAGCAACCGGGACAGCGGGGAGACCCAGTACTTC. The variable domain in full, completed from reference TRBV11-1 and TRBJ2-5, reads EAEVAQSPRYKITEKSQAVAFWCDPISGHATLYWYRQILGQGPELLVQFQDESVVDDSQLPKDRFSAERLKGVDSTLKIQPAELGDSAMYLCASSNRDSGETQYFGPGTRLLVL.

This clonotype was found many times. The CDR3 protein is CASSLGTGALPYEQYF. CDR3 bases: TGTGCCAGCAGTTTAGGGACAGGGGCCTTACCCTACGAGCAGTACTTC. The rearrangement links TRBV28 to TRBJ2-7; 10 bases map to TRBD1. This CDR3 has 16 residues. Per the germline V gene, CDR1 is MDHEN and CDR2 is SYDVKM. The junction had 6 bases not matched to a gene; V was cut back by 2 bases and J by 2 bases.

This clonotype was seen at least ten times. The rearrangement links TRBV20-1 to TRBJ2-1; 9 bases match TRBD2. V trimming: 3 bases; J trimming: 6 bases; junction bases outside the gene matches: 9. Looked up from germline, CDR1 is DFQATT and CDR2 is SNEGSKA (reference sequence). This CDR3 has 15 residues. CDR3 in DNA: TGCAGTGCTAGTCCGGCGGGAGGGGGTCTCAATGAGCAGTTCTTC. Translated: CSASPAGGGLNEQFF.

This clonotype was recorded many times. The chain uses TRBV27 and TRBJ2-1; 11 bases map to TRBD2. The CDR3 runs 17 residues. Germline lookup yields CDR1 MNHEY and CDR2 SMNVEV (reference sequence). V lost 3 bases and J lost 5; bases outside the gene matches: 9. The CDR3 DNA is TGTGCCAGCAGTTTGTTAACCGGGACTAGCGGAAACAATGAGCAGTTCTTC. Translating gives CASSLLTGTSGNNEQFF.

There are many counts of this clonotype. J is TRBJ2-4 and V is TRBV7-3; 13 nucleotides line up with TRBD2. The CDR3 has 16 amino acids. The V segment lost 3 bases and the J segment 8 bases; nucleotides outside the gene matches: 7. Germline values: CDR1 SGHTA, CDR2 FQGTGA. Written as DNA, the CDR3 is TGTGCCAGCAGCTTGGGACTAGCGGGACCTGTGGACATTCAGTACTTC. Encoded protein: CASSLGLAGPVDIQYF.

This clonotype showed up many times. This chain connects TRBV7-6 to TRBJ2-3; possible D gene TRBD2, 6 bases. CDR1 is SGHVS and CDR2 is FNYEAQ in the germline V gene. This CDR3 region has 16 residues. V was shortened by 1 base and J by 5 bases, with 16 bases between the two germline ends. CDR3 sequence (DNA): TGTGCCAGCAGCTTAGGAGGGGCCGGGGGAGTAGATACGCAGTATTTT. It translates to CASSLGGAGGVDTQYF.

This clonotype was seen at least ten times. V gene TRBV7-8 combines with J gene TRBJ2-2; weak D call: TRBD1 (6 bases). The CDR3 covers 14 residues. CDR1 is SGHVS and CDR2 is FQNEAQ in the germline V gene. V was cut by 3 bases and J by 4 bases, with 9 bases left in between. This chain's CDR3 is CASSFQGSTGELFF. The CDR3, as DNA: TGTGCCAGCAGCTTCCAGGGGAGCACCGGGGAGCTGTTTTTT.

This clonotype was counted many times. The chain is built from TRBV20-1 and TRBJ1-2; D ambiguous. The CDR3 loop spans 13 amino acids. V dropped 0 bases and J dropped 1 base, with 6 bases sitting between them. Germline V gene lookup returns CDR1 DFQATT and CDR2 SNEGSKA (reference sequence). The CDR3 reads CSARDQNNYGYTF. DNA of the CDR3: TGCAGTGCTAGAGACCAGAATAACTATGGCTACACCTTC.

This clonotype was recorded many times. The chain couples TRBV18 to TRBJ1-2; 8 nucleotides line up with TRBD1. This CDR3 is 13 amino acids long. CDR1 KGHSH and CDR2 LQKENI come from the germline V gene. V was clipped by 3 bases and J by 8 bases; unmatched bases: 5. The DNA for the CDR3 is TGTGCCAGCTCACCCCAGGGGGCGCTGGGCTACACCTTC. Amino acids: CASSPQGALGYTF.

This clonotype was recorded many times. Here the CDR3 DNA reads TGCAGTGCTAGTCAACCTAGCGGGGGGAACACCGGGGAGCTGTTTTTT. Protein: CSASQPSGGNTGELFF. The gene calls are TRBV20-1 and TRBJ2-2; 10 bases line up with TRBD2. J lost 1 base, V lost 3 bases, and 5 bases had no gene match. Germline V gene data show CDR1 as DFQATT and CDR2 as SNEGSKA (reference sequence). This CDR3 has 16 amino acids.

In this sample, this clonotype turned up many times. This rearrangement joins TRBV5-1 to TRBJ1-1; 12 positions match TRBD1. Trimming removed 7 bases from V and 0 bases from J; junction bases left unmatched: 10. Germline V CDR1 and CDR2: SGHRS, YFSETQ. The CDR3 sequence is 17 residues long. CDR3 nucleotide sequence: TGCGCCAGCGGGCCGGGACAGGGGGCCGATATGAACACTGAAGCTTTCTTT. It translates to CASGPGQGADMNTEAFF.